These 8 T cell receptor beta chains were sequenced from one sample in a study of blood T cells in healthy people across ages. Through a sample-barcoded 5' primer and a J-beta primer mix, a second PCR was run for 7 to 11 cycles. TCRdb reanalysed the 5' RACE reads using MiXCR and keeps one entry per CDR3 protein. The sample lists hundreds of thousands of distinct CDR3 sequences; around 25% were seen once. These same records also appear under a second study, on T cells of mothers and their children.

The specimen sequenced was blood. The receptors originated from a boy aged 5-17 years in good health.

V is TRBV12-3 or TRBV12-4 and J is TRBJ2-5; 8 nucleotides agree with TRBD1. The end of the DNA fits TRBJ2-1 better, so the J call may be wrong. The CDR3 sequence is 15 residues long. CDR3 in DNA: TGTGCCAGCAGTCCCCCGGACAGGGACTACAATGAGCAGTTCTTC. Encoded protein: CASSPPDRDYNEQFF.

The chain is built from TRBV5-5 and TRBJ2-5; maybe TRBD1 (5 bases). The J call may be incorrect, as the DNA end agrees better with TRBJ2-1. The CDR3 totals 16 residues. Germline loops: CDR1 SGHKS, CDR2 YYEKEE (reference sequence). In DNA form, the CDR3 reads TGTGCCAGCAGCTTGTGGCTATTCGATATCCAGGGTGAGCAGTTCTTC. Protein product: CASSLWLFDIQGEQFF.

A remark on this clonotype: The conserved final phenylalanine or tryptophan is absent from the CDR3, which likely points to a read error. The chain joins TRBV7-9 to TRBJ2-5; maybe TRBD2 (5 bases). The CDR3 spans 15 residues. The germline V and J ends were trimmed by 4 bases and 2 bases, with 14 bases remaining between them. Germline V CDR1 and CDR2: SEHNR, FQNEAQ (reference sequence). CDR3 residues: CASSSAGRTQETQYY. CDR3 DNA: TGTGCCAGCAGCTCGGCGGGCAGAACTCAAGAGACCCAGTACTAC.

This clonotype was seen a few times. This chain connects TRBV10-3 to TRBJ2-5; 8 bases agree with TRBD1. Germline values: CDR1 ENHRY, CDR2 SYGVKD. Germline trimming cut 3 bases from V and 2 bases from J; bases unmatched to any gene: 14. CDR3 size: 18 residues. CDR3 DNA: TGTGCCATCAGTGAAAGGTGGGAGCTACAGGGGGAGCAAGAGACCCAGTACTTC. Protein: CAISERWELQGEQETQYF.

The chain combines TRBV24-1 with TRBJ2-2; no definite D call. The V gene's germline CDR1 is KGHDR and CDR2 SFDVKD. The germline V and J ends were trimmed by 0 bases and 6 bases, with 13 bases remaining between them. CDR3 length equals 16 residues. The CDR3 region is CATSDLGPGNPGELFF. In DNA form, the CDR3 reads TGTGCCACCAGTGATTTGGGACCTGGAAACCCCGGGGAGCTGTTTTTT.

The chain is built from TRBV13 and TRBJ2-1, with TRBD1 matching 9 bases. J was trimmed by 4 bases and V by 4 bases; bases with no gene match: 5. The CDR3 has 15 residues. Germline CDR1 is PRHDT and CDR2 is FYEKMQ (reference sequence). CDR3 nucleotides: TGTGCCAGCAGCTCCCGGGACAGGGAGTACAATGAGCAGTTCTTC. Its translation is CASSSRDREYNEQFF.

The CDR3: CSVGGRTSSYEQYF. CDR3 DNA sequence: TGCAGCGTTGGCGGGAGGACTAGCTCCTACGAGCAGTACTTC. The chain is built from TRBV20-1 and TRBJ2-7; 8 nucleotides agree with TRBD2. The germline V gene has CDR1 DFQATT and CDR2 SNEGSKA (reference sequence). The CDR3 covers 14 residues.

This clonotype was counted between two and nine times. This rearrangement joins TRBV9 to TRBJ1-4, with D uncertain. Germline-derived CDR1 and CDR2 are SGDLS and YYNGEE. Deletions cut 0 bases from V and 3 bases from J, with 6 bases between. The CDR3 spans 14 residues. The CDR3 sequence: CASSVAQSNEKLFF. The CDR3 nucleotides read TGTGCCAGCAGCGTAGCACAGTCTAATGAAAAACTGTTTTTT. The whole variable domain, filled in from reference TRBV9 and TRBJ1-4, reads DSGVTQTPKHLITATGQRVTLRCSPRSGDLSVYWYQQSLDQGLQFLIQYYNGEERAKGNILERFSAQQFPDLHSELNLSSLELGDSALYFCASSVAQSNEKLFFGSGTQLSVL.